This entry describes one T cell receptor beta chain. What it binds is not known. The germline V gene has CDR1 SGHAT and CDR2 FQNNGV. CDR3 length: 12 residues. Through 5' RACE with UMI labels, the TRB cDNA libraries were prepared. TCRdb reanalyzed the 5' RACE reads and collapses them to one entry per CDR3 protein, without DNA. The record lists about 130,000 distinct CDR3 sequences, of which the ten most abundant hold roughly 0.3%. This entry is derived from a study of CXCR3-negative and CXCR3-positive naive CD8 T cells. General observations from the study: Cryopreservation partially decreased CXCR3 expression, and most assays used fresh PBMCs. The study found more hydrophobic TRB CDR3s in CXCR3-positive naive cells than in CXCR3-negative naive cells. Researchers reported similar TRBV-TRBJ usage in naive CXCR3-negative and CXCR3-positive cells, though memory differed.

Source material: naive CXCR3- CD8+ T cells from blood. The subset: CD45RO-CCR7+CD27+CD95- naive CD8+ T cells lacking CXCR3 (TNR3-). The origin of this receptor is a human donor in good health. Some clones in this sample may be carry-over from other donors' samples. The chain joins TRBV11-2 to TRBJ2-2. CDR3 amino acids: CASSLGSEELFF.